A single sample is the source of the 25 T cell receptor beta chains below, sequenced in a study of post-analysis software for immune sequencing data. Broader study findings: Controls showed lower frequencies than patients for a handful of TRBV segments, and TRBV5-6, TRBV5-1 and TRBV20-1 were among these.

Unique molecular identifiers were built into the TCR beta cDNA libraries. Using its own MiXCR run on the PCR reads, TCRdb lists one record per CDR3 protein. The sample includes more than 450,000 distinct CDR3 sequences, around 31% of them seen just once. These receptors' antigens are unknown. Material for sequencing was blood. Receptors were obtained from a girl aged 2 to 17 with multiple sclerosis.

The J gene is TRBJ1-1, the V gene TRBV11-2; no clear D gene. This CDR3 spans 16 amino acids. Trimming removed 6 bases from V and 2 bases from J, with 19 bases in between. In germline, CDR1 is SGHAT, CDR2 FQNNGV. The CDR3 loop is CASSPRPGSLNTEAFF. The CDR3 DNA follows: TGTGCCAGCAGTCCTCGACCTGGCTCGCTCAACACTGAAGCTTTCTTT.

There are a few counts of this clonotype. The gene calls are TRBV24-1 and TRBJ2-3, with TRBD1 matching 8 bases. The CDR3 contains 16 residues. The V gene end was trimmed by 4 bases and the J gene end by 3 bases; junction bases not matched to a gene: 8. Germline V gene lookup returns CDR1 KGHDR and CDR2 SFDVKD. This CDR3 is CATSDTDRVGTDTQYF. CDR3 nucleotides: TGTGCCACCAGTGACACGGACAGGGTGGGGACAGATACGCAGTATTTT.

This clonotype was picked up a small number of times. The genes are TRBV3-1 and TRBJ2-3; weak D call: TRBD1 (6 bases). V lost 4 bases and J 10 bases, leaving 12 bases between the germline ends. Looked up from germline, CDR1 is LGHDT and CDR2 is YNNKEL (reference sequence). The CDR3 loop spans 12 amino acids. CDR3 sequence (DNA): TGTGCCAGCAGCCTTACAGGGCGCGCGCAGTATTTT. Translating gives CASSLTGRAQYF.

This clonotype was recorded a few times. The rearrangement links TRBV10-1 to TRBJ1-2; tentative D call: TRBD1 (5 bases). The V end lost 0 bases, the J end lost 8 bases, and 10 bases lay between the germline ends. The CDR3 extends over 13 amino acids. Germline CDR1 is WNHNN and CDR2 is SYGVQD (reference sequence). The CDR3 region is CASSESGVEGYTF. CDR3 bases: TGCGCCAGCAGTGAGTCAGGGGTTGAAGGCTACACCTTC.

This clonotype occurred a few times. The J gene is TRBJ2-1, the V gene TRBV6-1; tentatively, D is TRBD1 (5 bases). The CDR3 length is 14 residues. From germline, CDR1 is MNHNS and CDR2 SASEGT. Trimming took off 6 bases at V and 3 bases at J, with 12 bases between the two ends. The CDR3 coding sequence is TGTGCCAGCAGAGGGGTTAGCTTCTACAATGAGCAGTTCTTC. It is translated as CASRGVSFYNEQFF.

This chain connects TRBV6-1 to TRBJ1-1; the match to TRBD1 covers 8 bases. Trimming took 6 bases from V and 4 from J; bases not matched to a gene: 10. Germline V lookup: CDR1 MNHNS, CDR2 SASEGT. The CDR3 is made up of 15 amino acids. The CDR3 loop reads CASSLTKQGGTEAFF. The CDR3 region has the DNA TGTGCCAGCAGCTTAACAAAACAGGGGGGCACTGAAGCTTTCTTT.

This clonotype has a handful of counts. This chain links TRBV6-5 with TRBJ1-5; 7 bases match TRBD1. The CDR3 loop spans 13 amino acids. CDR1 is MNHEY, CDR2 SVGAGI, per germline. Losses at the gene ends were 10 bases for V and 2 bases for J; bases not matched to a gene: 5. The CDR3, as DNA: TGTGCCACTACCAGGGGGGGCAATCAGCCCCAGCATTTT. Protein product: CATTRGGNQPQHF.

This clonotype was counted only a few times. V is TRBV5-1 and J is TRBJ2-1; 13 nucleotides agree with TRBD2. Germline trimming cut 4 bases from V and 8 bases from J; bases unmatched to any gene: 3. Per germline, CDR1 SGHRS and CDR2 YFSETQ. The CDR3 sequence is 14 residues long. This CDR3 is CASSAGLAGHEQFF. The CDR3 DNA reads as TGCGCCAGCAGCGCGGGACTAGCGGGGCATGAGCAGTTCTTC. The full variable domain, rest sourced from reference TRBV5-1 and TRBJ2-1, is KAGVTQTPRYLIKTRGQQVTLSCSPISGHRSVSWYQQTPGQGLQFLFEYFSETQRNKGNFPGRFSGRQFSNSRSEMNVSTLELGDSALYLCASSAGLAGHEQFFGPGTRLTVL.

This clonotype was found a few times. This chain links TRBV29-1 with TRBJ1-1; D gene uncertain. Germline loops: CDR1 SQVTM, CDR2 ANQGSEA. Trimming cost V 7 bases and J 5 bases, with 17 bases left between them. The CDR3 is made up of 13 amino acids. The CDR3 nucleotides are TGCAGCGGTGATAAGGTAGCAGGTACTGAAGCTTTCTTT. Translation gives CSGDKVAGTEAFF. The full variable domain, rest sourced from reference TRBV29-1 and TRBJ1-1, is SAVISQKPSRDICQRGTSLTIQCQVDSQVTMMFWYRQQPGQSLTLIATANQGSEATYESGFVIDKFPISRPNLTFSTLTVSNMSPEDSSIYLCSGDKVAGTEAFFGQGTRLTVV.

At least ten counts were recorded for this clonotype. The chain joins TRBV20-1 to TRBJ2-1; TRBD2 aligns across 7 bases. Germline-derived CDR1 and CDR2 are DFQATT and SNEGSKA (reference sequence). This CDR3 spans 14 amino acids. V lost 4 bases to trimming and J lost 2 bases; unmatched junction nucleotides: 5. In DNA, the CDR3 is TGCAGTGCTACCGCTAGCGGCGCCTACAATGAGCAGTTCTTC. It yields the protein CSATASGAYNEQFF.

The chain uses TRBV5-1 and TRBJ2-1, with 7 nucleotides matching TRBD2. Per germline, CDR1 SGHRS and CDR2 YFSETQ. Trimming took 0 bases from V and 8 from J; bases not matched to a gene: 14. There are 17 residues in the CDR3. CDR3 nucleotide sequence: TGCGCCAGCAGCTTGGACTCCCTGGGGGGGAACCGGGATGAGCAGTTCTTC. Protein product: CASSLDSLGGNRDEQFF.

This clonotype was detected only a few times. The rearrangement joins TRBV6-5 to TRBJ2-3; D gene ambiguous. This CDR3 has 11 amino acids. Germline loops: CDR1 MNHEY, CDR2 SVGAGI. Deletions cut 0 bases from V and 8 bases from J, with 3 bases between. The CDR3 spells CASSYSSTQYF. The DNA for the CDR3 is TGTGCCAGCAGTTACTCGAGTACGCAGTATTTT.

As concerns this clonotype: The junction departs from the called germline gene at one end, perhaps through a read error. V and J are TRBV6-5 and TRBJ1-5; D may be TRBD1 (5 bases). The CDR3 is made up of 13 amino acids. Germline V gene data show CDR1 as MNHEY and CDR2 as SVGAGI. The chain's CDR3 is CASSRAAGQPRHF. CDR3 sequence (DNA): TGTGCCAGTTCCAGGGCAGCGGGTCAGCCCCGGCATTTT.

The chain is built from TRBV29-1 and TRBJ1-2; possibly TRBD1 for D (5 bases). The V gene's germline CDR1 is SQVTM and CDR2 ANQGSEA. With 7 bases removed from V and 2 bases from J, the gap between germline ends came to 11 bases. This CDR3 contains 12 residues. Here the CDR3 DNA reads TGCAGCGCCCGGGACCCCAACTATGGCTACACCTTC. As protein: CSARDPNYGYTF.

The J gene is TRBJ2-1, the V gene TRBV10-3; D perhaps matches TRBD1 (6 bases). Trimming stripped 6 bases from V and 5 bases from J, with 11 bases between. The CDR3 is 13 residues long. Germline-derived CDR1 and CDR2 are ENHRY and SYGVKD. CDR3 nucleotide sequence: TGTGCCATCAGGAGAGGACAGAACAATGAGCAGTTCTTC. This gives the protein CAIRRGQNNEQFF.

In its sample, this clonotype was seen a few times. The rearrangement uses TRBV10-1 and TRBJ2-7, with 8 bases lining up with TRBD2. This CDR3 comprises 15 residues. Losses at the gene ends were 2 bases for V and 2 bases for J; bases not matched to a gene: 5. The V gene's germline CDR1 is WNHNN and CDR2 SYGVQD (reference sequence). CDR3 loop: CASSETGGGPYEQYF. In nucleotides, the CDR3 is TGCGCCAGCAGTGAGACGGGGGGGGGCCCCTACGAGCAGTACTTC.

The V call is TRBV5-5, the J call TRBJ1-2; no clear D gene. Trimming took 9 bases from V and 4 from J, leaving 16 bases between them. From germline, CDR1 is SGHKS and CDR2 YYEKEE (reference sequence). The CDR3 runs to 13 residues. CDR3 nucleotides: TGTGCCACCAACGCCGGACCGGGCTATGGCTACACCTTC. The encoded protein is CATNAGPGYGYTF.

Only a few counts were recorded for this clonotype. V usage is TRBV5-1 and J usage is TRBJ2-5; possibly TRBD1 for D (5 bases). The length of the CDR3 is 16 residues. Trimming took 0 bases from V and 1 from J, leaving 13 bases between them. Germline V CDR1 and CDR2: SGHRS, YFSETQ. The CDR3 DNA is TGCGCCAGCAGCTTGGACGGCAGGGTCGGCCAAGAGACCCAGTACTTC. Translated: CASSLDGRVGQETQYF.

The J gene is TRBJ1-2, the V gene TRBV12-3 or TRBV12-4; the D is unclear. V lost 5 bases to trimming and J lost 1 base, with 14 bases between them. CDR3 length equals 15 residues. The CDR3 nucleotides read TGTGCCAGCAGTCCTAGGCGTAGCCATAACTATGGCTACACCTTC. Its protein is CASSPRRSHNYGYTF.

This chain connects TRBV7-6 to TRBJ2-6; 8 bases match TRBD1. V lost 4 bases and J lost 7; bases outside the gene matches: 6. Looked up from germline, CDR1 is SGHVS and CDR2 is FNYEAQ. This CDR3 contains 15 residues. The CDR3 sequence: CASSSQGAVANVLTF. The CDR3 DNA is TGTGCCAGCAGCTCTCAGGGGGCTGTAGCCAACGTCCTGACTTTC.

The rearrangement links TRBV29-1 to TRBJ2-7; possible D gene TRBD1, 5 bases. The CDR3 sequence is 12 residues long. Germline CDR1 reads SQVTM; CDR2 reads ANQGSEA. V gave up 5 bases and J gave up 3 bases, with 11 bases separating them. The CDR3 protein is CSVKGAGYEQYF. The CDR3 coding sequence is TGCAGCGTTAAAGGGGCCGGCTACGAGCAGTACTTC.

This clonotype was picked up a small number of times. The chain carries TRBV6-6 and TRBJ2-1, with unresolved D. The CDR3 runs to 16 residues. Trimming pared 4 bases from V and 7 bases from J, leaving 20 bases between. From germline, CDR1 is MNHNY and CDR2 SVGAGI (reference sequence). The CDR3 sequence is CASSLGGLSNLNEQFF. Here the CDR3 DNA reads TGTGCCAGCAGTTTGGGTGGGCTAAGCAATTTAAATGAGCAGTTCTTC.

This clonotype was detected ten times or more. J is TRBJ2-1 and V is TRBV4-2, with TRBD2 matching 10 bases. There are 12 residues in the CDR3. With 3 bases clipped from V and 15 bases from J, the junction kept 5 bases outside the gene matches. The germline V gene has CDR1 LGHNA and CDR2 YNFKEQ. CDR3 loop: CASSQTGLAVFF. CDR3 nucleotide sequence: TGTGCCAGCAGCCAGACTGGACTAGCGGTGTTCTTC.

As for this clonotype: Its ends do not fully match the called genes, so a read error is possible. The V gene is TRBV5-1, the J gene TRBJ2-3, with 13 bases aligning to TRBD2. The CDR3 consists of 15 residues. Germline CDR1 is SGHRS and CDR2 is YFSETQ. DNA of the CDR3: TGCGCCAGCAGCACCGGGACTAGCGGGGAAGATGCGCAGTATTTT. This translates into CASSTGTSGEDAQYF.

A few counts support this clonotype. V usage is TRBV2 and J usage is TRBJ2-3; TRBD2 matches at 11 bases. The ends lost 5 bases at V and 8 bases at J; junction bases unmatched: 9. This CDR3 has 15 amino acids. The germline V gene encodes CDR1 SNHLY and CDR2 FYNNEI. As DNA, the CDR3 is TGTGCCAGCAGTTTGACTAGCGGGGAAGGAGGTACGCAGTATTTT. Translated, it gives CASSLTSGEGGTQYF. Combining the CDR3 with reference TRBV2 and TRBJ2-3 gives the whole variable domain EPEVTQTPSHQVTQMGQEVILRCVPISNHLYFYWYRQILGQKVEFLVSFYNNEISEKSEIFDDQFSVERPDGSNFTLKIRSTKLEDSAMYFCASSLTSGEGGTQYFGPGTRLTVL.